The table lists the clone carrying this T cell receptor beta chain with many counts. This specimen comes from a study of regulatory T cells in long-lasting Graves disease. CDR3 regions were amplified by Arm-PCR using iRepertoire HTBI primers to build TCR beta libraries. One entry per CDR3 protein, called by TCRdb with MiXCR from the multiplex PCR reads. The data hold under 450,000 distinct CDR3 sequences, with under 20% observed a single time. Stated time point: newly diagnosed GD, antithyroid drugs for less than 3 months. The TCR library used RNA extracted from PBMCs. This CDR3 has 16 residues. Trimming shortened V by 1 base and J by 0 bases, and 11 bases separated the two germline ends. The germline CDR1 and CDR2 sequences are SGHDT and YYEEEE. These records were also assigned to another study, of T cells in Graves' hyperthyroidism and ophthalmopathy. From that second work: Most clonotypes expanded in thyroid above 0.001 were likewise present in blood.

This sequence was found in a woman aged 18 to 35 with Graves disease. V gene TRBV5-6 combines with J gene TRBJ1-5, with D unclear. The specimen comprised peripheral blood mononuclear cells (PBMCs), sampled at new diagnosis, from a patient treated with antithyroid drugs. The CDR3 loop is CASSLRREYSNQPQHF. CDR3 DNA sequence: TGTGCCAGCAGCTTGAGGCGGGAGTATAGCAATCAGCCCCAGCATTTT.